The 20 T cell receptor beta chains in this list originate from one sample, sequenced in a study of regulatory T cells in long-lasting Graves disease. Arm-PCR of CDR3 regions and iRepertoire HTBI primers were used to build TCR beta libraries. Each CDR3 protein gets one entry after TCRdb re-called the multiplex PCR reads with MiXCR. The repertoire holds 250,000 to 400,000 distinct CDR3 sequences, with 18% as singletons. The time point: newly diagnosed GD, antithyroid drugs for less than 3 months. The TCR library was made from RNA that had been extracted from PBMCs in TRIzol. The sample consisted of peripheral blood mononuclear cells (PBMCs), taken at new diagnosis, from a patient treated with antithyroid drugs. Receptor source: a female donor with Graves disease.

Only a few counts were recorded for this clonotype. This chain joins TRBV19 and TRBJ2-1, with 11 bases fitting TRBD2. CDR1 is LNHDA, CDR2 SQIVND, per germline (reference sequence). CDR3 size: 16 residues. The V gene end was trimmed by 5 bases and the J gene end by 5 bases; junction bases not matched to a gene: 8. CDR3 DNA: TGTGCCAGTAGTCTCTGGGGACTAGCGGCCAACAATGAGCAGTTCTTC. It is translated as CASSLWGLAANNEQFF.

This clonotype was detected many times. The chain employs TRBV6-2 or TRBV6-3 and TRBJ1-6, with D tentatively TRBD1 (6 bases). V dropped 0 bases and J dropped 7 bases, with 10 bases sitting between them. The CDR3 contains 15 residues. Germline CDR1 MNHEY, CDR2 SVGEGT. The CDR3 nucleotides read TGTGCCAGCAGTTACTCAACAGGGTACAATTCACCCCTCCACTTT. This sequence encodes CASSYSTGYNSPLHF.

Details on this clonotype: A much larger clone differs from this one at a single base, so this may be a read error. The CDR3 does not close with the conserved phenylalanine or tryptophan, likely indicating a read error. The genes are TRBV18 and TRBJ1-2, with 7 bases matching TRBD1. V was clipped by 1 base and J by 5 bases; unmatched bases: 10. The CDR3 consists of 16 residues. CDR1 and CDR2 from the germline V gene are KGHSH and LQKENI. This chain's CDR3 is CASSPQRQGGGYGYTL. Here the CDR3 DNA reads TGTGCCAGCTCACCACAGAGACAGGGAGGAGGATATGGCTACACCCTC.

V gene TRBV5-1 combines with J gene TRBJ1-1; a possible D gene is TRBD1 (5 bases). Germline CDR1 is SGHRS and CDR2 is YFSETQ. Trimming shortened V by 2 bases and J by 3 bases, and 17 bases separated the two germline ends. This CDR3 has 16 residues. This chain's CDR3 is CASSLSHQGADTEAFF. The CDR3 DNA reads as TGCGCCAGCAGCTTATCTCATCAGGGAGCGGACACTGAAGCTTTCTTT.

This clonotype was recorded at least ten times. The chain is built from TRBV10-2 and TRBJ2-2, with D maybe TRBD2 (5 bases). The CDR3 covers 13 residues. Trimming pared 11 bases from V and 0 bases from J, leaving 10 bases between. Germline values: CDR1 WSHSY, CDR2 SAAADI. In DNA form, the CDR3 reads TGCGCCGGACTCAGCGCGAACACCGGGGAGCTGTTTTTT. Amino acid sequence: CAGLSANTGELFF.

This clonotype was recorded many times. This chain's CDR3 is CASSLAGEGPPGYTF. In nucleotides, the CDR3 is TGTGCCAGCAGTTTAGCGGGGGAGGGGCCACCCGGCTACACCTTC. The chain combines TRBV12-3 or TRBV12-4 with TRBJ1-2; D might be TRBD1 (5 bases). The V and J ends lost 0 bases and 8 bases respectively, with 16 bases between them. CDR3 size: 15 residues.

This clonotype was counted ten times or more. The rearrangement links TRBV30 to TRBJ1-2; perhaps TRBD1 as D (5 bases). V gave up 2 bases and J gave up 2 bases, with 9 bases separating them. There are 13 residues in the CDR3. CDR1 and CDR2 (germline): GTSNPN, SVGIG (reference sequence). The CDR3 DNA is TGTGCCTGGAGTAACCAGGGAAACTATGGCTACACCTTC. It encodes CAWSNQGNYGYTF. Full variable domain (missing parts from reference TRBV30 and TRBJ1-2): SQTIHQWPATLVQPVGSPLSLECTVEGTSNPNLYWYRQAAGRGLQLLFYSVGIGQISSEVPQNLSASRPQDRQFILSSKKLLLSDSGFYLCAWSNQGNYGYTFGSGTRLTVV.

This clonotype showed up many times. The chain links TRBV19 to TRBJ1-2, with D perhaps matching TRBD1 (6 bases). The CDR3 covers 15 residues. Looked up from germline, CDR1 is LNHDA and CDR2 is SQIVND (reference sequence). The V end was cut by 5 bases, the J end by 8 bases, with 21 bases between. The CDR3 protein is CASSWGHPTFEGYTF. CDR3 DNA: TGTGCCAGTAGTTGGGGACACCCTACTTTCGAGGGCTACACCTTC.

This clonotype was detected a few times. This rearrangement joins TRBV29-1 to TRBJ2-1; TRBD2 aligns across 12 bases. The CDR3 runs 14 residues. V lost 7 bases to trimming and J lost 6 bases; unmatched junction nucleotides: 7. In germline, CDR1 is SQVTM, CDR2 ANQGSEA. CDR3 protein: CSALAGGPGNEQFF. The CDR3 DNA reads TGCAGCGCCCTAGCGGGAGGGCCGGGCAATGAGCAGTTCTTC.

This clonotype was observed many times. CDR3 residues: CASTPRLAGKDETQYF. In DNA form, the CDR3 reads TGTGCCAGCACCCCCCGTCTAGCGGGAAAGGACGAGACCCAGTACTTC. The chain carries TRBV28 and TRBJ2-5, with 9 bases matching TRBD2. Germline values: CDR1 MDHEN, CDR2 SYDVKM. V gave up 7 bases and J gave up 5 bases; unmatched junction bases: 14. This CDR3 has 16 amino acids.

This clonotype was counted many times. The rearrangement links TRBV9 to TRBJ2-7; 10 nucleotides match TRBD2. V lost 2 bases and J lost 0; bases outside the gene matches: 11. Germline V CDR1 and CDR2: SGDLS, YYNGEE. This CDR3 has 18 amino acids. Written as DNA, the CDR3 is TGTGCCAGCAGCGTTGGGGCTAGCGGGAGATCCGCCTCCTACGAGCAGTACTTC. Protein: CASSVGASGRSASYEQYF. Variable domain in full (rest from reference TRBV9 and TRBJ2-7): DSGVTQTPKHLITATGQRVTLRCSPRSGDLSVYWYQQSLDQGLQFLIQYYNGEERAKGNILERFSAQQFPDLHSELNLSSLELGDSALYFCASSVGASGRSASYEQYFGPGTRLTVT.

This clonotype was counted many times. This chain uses TRBV5-6 with TRBJ1-2; D is unclear. Germline V gene data show CDR1 as SGHDT and CDR2 as YYEEEE. Trimming cost V 4 bases and J 4 bases, with 17 bases left between them. The CDR3 length is 15 residues. CDR3 in DNA: TGTGCCAGCAGCCCACGGGCCCTTGGGAGCTATGGCTACACCTTC. This sequence encodes CASSPRALGSYGYTF.

About this clonotype itself: In this CDR3 the conserved last residue, phenylalanine or tryptophan, is missing, so a read error is likely. V and J are TRBV2 and TRBJ2-1; weak D call: TRBD1 (5 bases). Between the trimmed V and J ends, which lost 1 base and 5 bases, there was a span of 9 bases. Germline V lookup: CDR1 SNHLY, CDR2 FYNNEI. The CDR3 runs 14 residues. The CDR3 spells CASSEGRVHNEQFL. DNA for the CDR3: TGTGCCAGCAGTGAAGGCAGGGTCCACAATGAGCAGTTCTTG.

This CDR3 reads CASSVGTSGERQYF. CDR3 bases: TGTGCCAGCAGCGTAGGGACTAGCGGGGAACGGCAGTACTTC. The chain links TRBV9 to TRBJ2-7, with TRBD2 matching over 12 bases. Germline CDR1 reads SGDLS; CDR2 reads YYNGEE. V gave up 0 bases and J gave up 9 bases; unmatched junction bases: 4. This CDR3 has 14 amino acids.

This clonotype appeared a single time. This likely traces to a read error, being one base from a far larger clone. This chain uses TRBV2 with TRBJ2-7; 11 nucleotides line up with TRBD2. The CDR3 consists of 15 residues. CDR1 and CDR2 (germline): SNHLY, FYNNEI. The CDR3: CANSFSGRAHVEQYF. In nucleotides, the CDR3 is TGTGCCAACAGTTTTAGCGGGAGGGCCCACGTCGAGCAGTACTTC.

This clonotype was found a few times. J is TRBJ2-7 and V is TRBV28, with 11 bases that match TRBD2. There are 15 residues in the CDR3. V shed 7 bases, J shed 5 bases, and the junction held 10 bases outside the gene matches. Germline CDR1 is MDHEN and CDR2 is SYDVKM. DNA for the CDR3: TGTGCCAGCACTATACTATTAGCGGGAGGGCACGAGCAGTACTTC. It specifies CASTILLAGGHEQYF. The variable domain in full, completed from reference TRBV28 and TRBJ2-7, reads DVKVTQSSRYLVKRTGEKVFLECVQDMDHENMFWYRQDPGLGLRLIYFSYDVKMKEKGDIPEGYSVSREKKERFSLILESASTNQTSMYLCASTILLAGGHEQYFGPGTRLTVT.

This clonotype has ten or more counts. The chain recombines TRBV3-1 with TRBJ2-7; 9 bases map to TRBD2. The CDR3 loop spans 14 amino acids. CDR1 LGHDT and CDR2 YNNKEL come from the germline V gene (reference sequence). The junction had 3 bases not matched to a gene; V was cut back by 4 bases and J by 2 bases. The DNA for the CDR3 is TGTGCCAGCAGCCCCCGACTAGCGGCCTACGAGCAGTACTTC. Protein product: CASSPRLAAYEQYF.

The chain carries TRBV7-9 and TRBJ1-1; no definite D call. The germline V gene has CDR1 SEHNR and CDR2 FQNEAQ (reference sequence). The CDR3 is made up of 16 amino acids. V was trimmed by 2 bases and J by 0 bases, leaving 13 bases between them. CDR3 amino acids: CASSLRGELMNTEAFF. DNA for the CDR3: TGTGCCAGCAGCTTACGAGGAGAGCTTATGAACACTGAAGCTTTCTTT.

The table lists this clonotype with many counts. J is TRBJ1-1 and V is TRBV20-1; D gene unclear. V dropped 3 bases and J dropped 4 bases, with 9 bases sitting between them. Germline CDR1 is DFQATT and CDR2 is SNEGSKA (reference sequence). The CDR3 loop spans 12 amino acids. The CDR3: CSASPSGTEAFF. The CDR3, as DNA: TGCAGTGCTAGTCCTTCGGGCACTGAAGCTTTCTTT.

In its sample, this clonotype was seen many times. This chain uses TRBV6-2 or TRBV6-3 with TRBJ2-1; 11 positions match TRBD2. V lost 6 bases, J lost 1 base, and 11 bases stayed unmatched. Germline V gene lookup returns CDR1 MNHEY and CDR2 SVGEGT. The CDR3 extends over 18 amino acids. CDR3 region: CASSPLAGGKSSYNEQFF. In DNA, the CDR3 is TGTGCCAGCAGCCCCCTAGCGGGAGGAAAGAGTTCCTACAATGAGCAGTTCTTC.